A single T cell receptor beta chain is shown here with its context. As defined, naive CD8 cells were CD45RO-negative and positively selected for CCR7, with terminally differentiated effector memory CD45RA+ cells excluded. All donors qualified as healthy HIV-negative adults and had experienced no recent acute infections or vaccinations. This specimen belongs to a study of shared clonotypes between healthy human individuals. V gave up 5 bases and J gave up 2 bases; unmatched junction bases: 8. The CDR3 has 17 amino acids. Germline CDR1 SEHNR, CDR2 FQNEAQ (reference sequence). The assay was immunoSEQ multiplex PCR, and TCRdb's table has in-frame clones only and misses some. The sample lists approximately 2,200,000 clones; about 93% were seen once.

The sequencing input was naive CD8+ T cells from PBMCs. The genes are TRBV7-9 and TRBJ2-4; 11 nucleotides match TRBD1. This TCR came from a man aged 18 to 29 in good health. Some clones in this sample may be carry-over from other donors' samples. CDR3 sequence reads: CASSRTGQGETKNIQYF. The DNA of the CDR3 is TGTGCCAGCAGCCGAACGGGACAGGGGGAAACCAAAAACATTCAGTACTTC.